Listed below are T cell receptor beta chains from one sample, sequenced in a study of cytomegalovirus exposure and HLA in healthy donors. Profiled with immunoSEQ multiplex PCR; TCRdb holds only in-frame clones, not every one. The sample holds over 70,000 clones. Sequenced: PBMCs. Receptor source: a woman aged 35 to 49 in good health and CMV-seropositive. Each CDR3 is given with its conserved first and last residue. The order of the fields is V gene, CDR3 protein.

V gene: TRBV4-2
CDR3 protein: CASSQEKDRGTDTQYF

V gene: TRBV5-6
CDR3 protein: CASSFHQGLWSTEAFF

V gene: TRBV4-3
CDR3 protein: CASSQGTTNTGELFF

V gene: TRBV7-9
CDR3 protein: CASSETGAEAFF

V gene: TRBV14
CDR3 protein: CASSHEEGGPPYTEAFF

V gene: TRBV5-4
CDR3 protein: CASSPDIGDNSPLHF

V gene: TRBV29-1
CDR3 protein: CSFFRGLNTEAFF

V gene: TRBV5-1
CDR3 protein: CASSLGGNSGNTIYF

V gene: TRBV7-3
CDR3 protein: CASSLSGGYTGELFF

V gene: TRBV7-9
CDR3 protein: CASSYSHSTRVGYGYTF

V gene: TRBV7-2
CDR3 protein: CASSAGQNYGYTF

V gene: TRBV19
CDR3 protein: CASSIGGQETQYF

V gene: TRBV7-7
CDR3 protein: CASSSGTSGRGSETQYF

V gene: TRBV7-2
CDR3 protein: CASSLVGYVYEQYF

V gene: TRBV28
CDR3 protein: CASSLSRFKYF

V gene: TRBV27
CDR3 protein: CASSLETSGVGAWVF

V gene: TRBV9
CDR3 protein: CASSAEGSRGDTQYF

V gene: TRBV12-5
CDR3 protein: CASGLVRRGLSGRGLYNEQFF

V gene: TRBV6-1
CDR3 protein: CASSTATGSNEKLFF

V gene: TRBV7-9
CDR3 protein: CASSPGLYTQYF

V gene: TRBV25-1
CDR3 protein: CATTGGQGNEKLFF

V gene: TRBV10-2
CDR3 protein: CASTTGYQETQYF

V gene: TRBV11-3
CDR3 protein: CASSLGGVNTEAFF

V gene: TRBV7-9
CDR3 protein: CASSERGGPLTEAFF

V gene: TRBV6-1
CDR3 protein: CASSPVRPLTEAFF

V gene: TRBV19
CDR3 protein: CASSIRVEQFF

V gene: TRBV6-1
CDR3 protein: CASSELAGATSGRRYEQYF